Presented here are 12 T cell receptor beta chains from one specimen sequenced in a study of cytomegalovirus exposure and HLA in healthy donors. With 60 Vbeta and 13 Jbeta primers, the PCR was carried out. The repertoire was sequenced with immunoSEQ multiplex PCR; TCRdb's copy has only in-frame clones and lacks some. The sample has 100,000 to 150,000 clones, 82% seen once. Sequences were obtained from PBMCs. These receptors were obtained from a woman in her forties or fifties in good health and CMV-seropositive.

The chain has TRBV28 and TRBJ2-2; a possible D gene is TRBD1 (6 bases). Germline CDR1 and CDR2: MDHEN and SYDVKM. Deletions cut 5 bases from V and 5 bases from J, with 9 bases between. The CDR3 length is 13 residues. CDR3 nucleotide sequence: TGTGCCAGCAGTCCCACAGGGACCGGGGAGCTGTTTTTT. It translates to CASSPTGTGELFF.

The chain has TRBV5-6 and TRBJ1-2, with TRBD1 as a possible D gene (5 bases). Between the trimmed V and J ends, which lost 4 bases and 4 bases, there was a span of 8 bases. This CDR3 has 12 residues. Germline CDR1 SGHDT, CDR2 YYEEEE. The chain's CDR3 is CASSLGGYGYTF. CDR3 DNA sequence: TGTGCCAGCAGCCTCGGGGGCTATGGCTACACCTTC.

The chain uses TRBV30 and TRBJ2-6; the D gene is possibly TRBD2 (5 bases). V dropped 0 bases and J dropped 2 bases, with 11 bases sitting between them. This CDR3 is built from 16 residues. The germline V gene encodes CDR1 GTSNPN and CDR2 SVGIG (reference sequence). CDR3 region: CAWSVNRGAGANVLTF. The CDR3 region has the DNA TGTGCCTGGAGTGTAAACCGGGGAGCTGGGGCCAACGTCCTGACTTTC.

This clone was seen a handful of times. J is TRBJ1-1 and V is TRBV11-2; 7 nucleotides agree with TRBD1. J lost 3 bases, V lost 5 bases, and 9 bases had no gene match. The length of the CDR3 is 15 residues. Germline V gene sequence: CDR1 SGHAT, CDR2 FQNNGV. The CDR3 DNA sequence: TGTGCCAGCAGCACAGTACAGGGGAGGCACACTGAAGCTTTCTTT. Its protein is CASSTVQGRHTEAFF.

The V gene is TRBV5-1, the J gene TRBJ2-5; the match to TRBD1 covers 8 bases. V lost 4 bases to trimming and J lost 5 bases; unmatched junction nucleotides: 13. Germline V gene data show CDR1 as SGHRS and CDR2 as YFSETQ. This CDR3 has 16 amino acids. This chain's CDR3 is CASSIQGASGGETQYF. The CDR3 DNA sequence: TGCGCCAGCAGCATCCAGGGGGCGAGCGGAGGGGAGACCCAGTACTTC.

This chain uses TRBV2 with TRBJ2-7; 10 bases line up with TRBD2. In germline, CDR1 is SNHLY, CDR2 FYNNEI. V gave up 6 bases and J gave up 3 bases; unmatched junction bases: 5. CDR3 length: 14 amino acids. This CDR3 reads CASRLTSGHYEQYF. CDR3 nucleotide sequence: TGTGCCAGCAGATTGACTAGCGGGCACTACGAGCAGTACTTC.

Here the CDR3 reads CSVDQGYGYTF. In DNA, the CDR3 is TGCAGCGTTGATCAGGGGTATGGCTACACCTTC. The genes are TRBV29-1 and TRBJ1-2, with D possibly matching TRBD1 (6 bases). The CDR3 runs 11 residues. CDR1 and CDR2 (germline): SQVTM, ANQGSEA. V dropped 3 bases and J dropped 5 bases, with 7 bases sitting between them.

The CDR3 bases are TGCAGCGGGATGACAGGGAACTATGGCTACACCTTC. As protein: CSGMTGNYGYTF. The chain couples TRBV29-1 to TRBJ1-2; 7 bases map to TRBD1. The CDR3 is made up of 12 amino acids. Germline CDR1 and CDR2: SQVTM and ANQGSEA. V shed 7 bases and J 2 bases; nucleotides not matched to a gene: 4.

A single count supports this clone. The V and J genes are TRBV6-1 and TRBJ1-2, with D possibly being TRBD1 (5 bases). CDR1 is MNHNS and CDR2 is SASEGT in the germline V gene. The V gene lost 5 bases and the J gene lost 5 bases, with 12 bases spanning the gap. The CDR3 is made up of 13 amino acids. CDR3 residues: CASSQGGLYGYTF. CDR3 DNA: TGTGCCAGCAGTCAGGGAGGCTTATATGGCTACACCTTC.

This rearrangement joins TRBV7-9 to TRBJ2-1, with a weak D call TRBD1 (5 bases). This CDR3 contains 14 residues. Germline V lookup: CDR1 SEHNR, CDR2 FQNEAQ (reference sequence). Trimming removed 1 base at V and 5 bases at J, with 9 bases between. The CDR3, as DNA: TGTGCCAGCAGCTTAGGGGGCCGTCACAATGAGCAGTTCTTC. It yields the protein CASSLGGRHNEQFF.

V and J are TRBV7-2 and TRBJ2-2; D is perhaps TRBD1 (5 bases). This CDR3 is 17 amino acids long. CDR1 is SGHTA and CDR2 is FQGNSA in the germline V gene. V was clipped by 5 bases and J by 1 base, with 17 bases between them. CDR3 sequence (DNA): TGTGCCAGCAGCCTAGGGTGGGGCCCCCTGAACACCGGGGAGCTGTTTTTT. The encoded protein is CASSLGWGPLNTGELFF.

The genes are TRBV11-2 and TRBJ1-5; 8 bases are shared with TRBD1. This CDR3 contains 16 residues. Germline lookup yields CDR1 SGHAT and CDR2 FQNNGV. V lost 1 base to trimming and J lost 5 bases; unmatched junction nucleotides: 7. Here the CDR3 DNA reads TGTGCCAGCAGCTTAGGTCCGGGACAGGTGGATCAGCCCCAGCATTTT. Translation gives CASSLGPGQVDQPQHF.